This entry concerns a single T cell receptor (beta chain). Its target is unknown. The sample is drawn from a study of naive and memory T cell subsets. An equimolar mix of two oligonucleotides served as the beta constant-region primer for TRBC1 and TRBC2. Nested alpha and beta constant-region primers with the SP2 primer drove four PCR rounds on ligated cDNA. TCRdb called the UMI-ligation and nested PCR reads again in MiXCR, with one record for every CDR3 protein. The sample has 85,000 to 130,000 distinct CDR3 sequences, around 15% seen once. Whole-study results and caveats: A few larger clonotypes appeared in naive repertoires, especially CD8, possibly memory cells re-expressing CD45RA. Clonotypes here are unpaired alpha or beta chain sequences.

Germline-derived CDR1 and CDR2 are SGHAT and FQDESV (reference sequence). Trimming took off 3 bases at V and 3 bases at J, with 23 bases between the two ends. The length of the CDR3 is 18 residues. The source material was naive CD8+ T cells from blood. J is TRBJ1-1 and V is TRBV11-1; D gene uncertain. This TCR was sampled from a human donor in good health. The CDR3 DNA is TGTGCCAGCAGCTTGCTCATCCCGGGAGGAGAAGTCTACACTGAAGCTTTCTTT. Protein sequence: CASSLLIPGGEVYTEAFF.